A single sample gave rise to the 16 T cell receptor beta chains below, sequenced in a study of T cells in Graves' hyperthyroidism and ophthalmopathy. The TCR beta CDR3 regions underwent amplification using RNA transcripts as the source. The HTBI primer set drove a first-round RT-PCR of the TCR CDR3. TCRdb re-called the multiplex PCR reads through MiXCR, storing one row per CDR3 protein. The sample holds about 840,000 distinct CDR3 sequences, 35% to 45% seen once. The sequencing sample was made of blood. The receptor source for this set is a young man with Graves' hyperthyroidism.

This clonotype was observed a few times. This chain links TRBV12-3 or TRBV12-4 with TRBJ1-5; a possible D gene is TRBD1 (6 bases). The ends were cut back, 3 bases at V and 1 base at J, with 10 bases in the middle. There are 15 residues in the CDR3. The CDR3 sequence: CASSFPRGSNQPQHF. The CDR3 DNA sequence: TGTGCCAGCAGTTTCCCCAGGGGCAGCAATCAGCCCCAGCATTTT.

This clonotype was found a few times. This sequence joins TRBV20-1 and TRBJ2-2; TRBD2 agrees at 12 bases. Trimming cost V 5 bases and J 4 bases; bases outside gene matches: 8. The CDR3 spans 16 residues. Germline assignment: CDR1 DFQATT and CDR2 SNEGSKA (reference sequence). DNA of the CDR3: TGCAGTGCTGATCTAGCGGGAGGGCCCAGCACCGGGGAGCTGTTTTTT. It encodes CSADLAGGPSTGELFF.

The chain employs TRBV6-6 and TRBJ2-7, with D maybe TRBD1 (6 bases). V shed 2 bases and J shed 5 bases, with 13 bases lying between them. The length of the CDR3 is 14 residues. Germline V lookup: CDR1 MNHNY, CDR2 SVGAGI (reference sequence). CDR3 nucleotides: TGTGCCAGCAGTTACCACTACACAGGGAACGAGCAGTACTTC. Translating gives CASSYHYTGNEQYF.

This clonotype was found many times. This CDR3 is CASSLNKRTEAFF. The CDR3 DNA sequence: TGTGCCAGCAGCTTAAACAAGAGGACTGAAGCTTTCTTT. The J gene is TRBJ1-1, the V gene TRBV7-2, with D uncertain. Trimming pared 2 bases from V and 5 bases from J, leaving 9 bases between. The CDR3 is made up of 13 amino acids. CDR1 is SGHTA, CDR2 FQGNSA, per germline.

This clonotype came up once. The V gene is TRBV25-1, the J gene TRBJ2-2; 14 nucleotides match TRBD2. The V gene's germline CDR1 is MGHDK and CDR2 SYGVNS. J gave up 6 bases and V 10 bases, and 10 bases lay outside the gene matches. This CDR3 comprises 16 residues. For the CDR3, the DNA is TGTGCCACCGGGACTAGCGGGAGTTTGGGCTCCGGGGAGCTGTTTTTT. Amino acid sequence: CATGTSGSLGSGELFF.

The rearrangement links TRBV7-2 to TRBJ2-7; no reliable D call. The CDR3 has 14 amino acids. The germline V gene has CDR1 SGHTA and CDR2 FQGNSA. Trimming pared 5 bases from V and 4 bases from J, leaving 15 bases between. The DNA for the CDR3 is TGTGCCAGCAGCCCAGATCCAGGCATGTACGAGCAGTACTTC. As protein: CASSPDPGMYEQYF.

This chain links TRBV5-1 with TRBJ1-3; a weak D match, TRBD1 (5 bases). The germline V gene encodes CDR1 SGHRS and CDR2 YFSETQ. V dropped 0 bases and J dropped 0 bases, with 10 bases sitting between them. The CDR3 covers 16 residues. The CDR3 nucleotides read TGCGCCAGCAGCTTGGGACAGACCATCTCTGGAAACACCATATATTTT. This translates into CASSLGQTISGNTIYF.

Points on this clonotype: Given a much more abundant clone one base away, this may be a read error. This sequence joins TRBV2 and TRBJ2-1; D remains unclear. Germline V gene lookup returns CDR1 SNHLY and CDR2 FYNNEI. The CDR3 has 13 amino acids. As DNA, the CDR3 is TGTGCCAGAAGCACTACGTCTCGTGAGGAGCGGTTCTTC. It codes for CARSTTSREERFF.

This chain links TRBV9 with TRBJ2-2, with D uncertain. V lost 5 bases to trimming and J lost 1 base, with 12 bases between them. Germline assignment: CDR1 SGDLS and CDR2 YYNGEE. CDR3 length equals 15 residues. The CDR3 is CASSPSGENTGELFF. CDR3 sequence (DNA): TGTGCCAGCAGTCCCTCCGGCGAGAACACCGGGGAGCTGTTTTTT.

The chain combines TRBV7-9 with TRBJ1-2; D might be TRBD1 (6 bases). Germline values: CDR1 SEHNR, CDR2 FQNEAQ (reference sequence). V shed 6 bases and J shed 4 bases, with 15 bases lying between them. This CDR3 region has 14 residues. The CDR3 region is CASRPDRKLYGYTF. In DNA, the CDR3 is TGTGCCAGCAGACCCGACAGGAAACTCTATGGCTACACCTTC.

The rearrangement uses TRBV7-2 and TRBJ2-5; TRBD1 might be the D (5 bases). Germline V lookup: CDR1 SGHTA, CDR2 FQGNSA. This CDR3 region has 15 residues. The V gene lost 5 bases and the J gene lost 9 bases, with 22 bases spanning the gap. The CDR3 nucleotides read TGTGCCAGCAGCCCCTGGGCAGGGCGCAATCAGCCCCAGTACTTC. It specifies CASSPWAGRNQPQYF.

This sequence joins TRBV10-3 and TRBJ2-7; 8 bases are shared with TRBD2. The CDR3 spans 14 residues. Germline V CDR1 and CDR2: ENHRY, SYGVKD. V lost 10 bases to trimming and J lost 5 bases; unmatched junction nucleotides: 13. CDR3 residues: CASSLSGATHEQYF. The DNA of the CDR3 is TGTGCCAGCAGCCTTAGCGGGGCAACACACGAGCAGTACTTC.

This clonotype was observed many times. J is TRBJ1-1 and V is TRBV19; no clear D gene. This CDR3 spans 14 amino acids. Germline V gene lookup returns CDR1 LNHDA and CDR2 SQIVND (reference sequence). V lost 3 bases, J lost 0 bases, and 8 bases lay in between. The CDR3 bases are TGTGCCAGTAGTATTGCCCCCATGAACACTGAAGCTTTCTTT. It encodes CASSIAPMNTEAFF.

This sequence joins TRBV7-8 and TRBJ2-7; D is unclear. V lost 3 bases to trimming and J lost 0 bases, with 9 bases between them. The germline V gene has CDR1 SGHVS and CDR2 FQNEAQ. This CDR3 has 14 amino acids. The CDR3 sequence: CASSLAENSYEQYF. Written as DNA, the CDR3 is TGTGCCAGCAGCTTGGCAGAGAACTCCTACGAGCAGTACTTC.

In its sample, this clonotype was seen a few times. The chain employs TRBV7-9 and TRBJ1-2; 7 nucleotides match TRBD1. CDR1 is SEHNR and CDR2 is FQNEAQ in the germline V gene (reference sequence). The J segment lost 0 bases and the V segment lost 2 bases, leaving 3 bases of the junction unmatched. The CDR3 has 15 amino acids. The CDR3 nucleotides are TGTGCCAGCAGCTTAACAGGGGCGACTAACTATGGCTACACCTTC. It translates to CASSLTGATNYGYTF.

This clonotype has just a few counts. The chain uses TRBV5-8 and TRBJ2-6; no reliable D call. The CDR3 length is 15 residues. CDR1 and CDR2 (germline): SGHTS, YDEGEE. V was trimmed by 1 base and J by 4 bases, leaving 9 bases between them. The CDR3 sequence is CASSLYLSGANVLTF. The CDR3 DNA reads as TGTGCCAGCAGCTTGTATCTATCCGGGGCCAACGTCCTGACTTTC.